This entry lists 31 T cell receptor beta chains sequenced from one sample in a study of read filtering for tumor transcriptome and immune sequencing. From roughly 0.4 ug of RNA, a library with molecular barcoded alpha/delta and beta/gamma adaptors was made. Using its own MiXCR run on the reads, TCRdb lists one record per CDR3 protein. The sample comprises over 35,000 distinct CDR3 sequences, 10% to 15% of which are singletons, and more than 30% rests with the top ten. Sequencing was performed on a population of CD138-negative cells sorted from bone marrow. The receptors derive from a donor aged 40 or older with multiple myeloma.

A few counts support this clonotype. The V gene is TRBV27, the J gene TRBJ2-2; no definite D call. The V gene lost 1 base and the J gene lost 3 bases, with 6 bases spanning the gap. This CDR3 is 14 amino acids long. Germline CDR1 is MNHEY and CDR2 is SMNVEV (reference sequence). CDR3 sequence: CASSLYSDTGELFF. CDR3 DNA sequence: TGTGCCAGCAGTTTATACTCAGACACCGGGGAGCTGTTTTTT.

The chain combines TRBV11-2 with TRBJ1-1, with D maybe TRBD1 (6 bases). CDR3 length: 13 residues. Germline CDR1 is SGHAT and CDR2 is FQNNGV. V lost 5 bases and J lost 5, with 12 bases in between. CDR3 loop: CASSNNQGTEAFF. The CDR3, as DNA: TGTGCCAGCAGCAATAACCAGGGGACTGAAGCTTTCTTT.

This clonotype was counted ten times or more. The J gene is TRBJ1-1, the V gene TRBV6-6; TRBD1 agrees at 8 bases. This CDR3 region has 14 residues. V lost 5 bases to trimming and J lost 5 bases; unmatched junction nucleotides: 7. Germline V gene lookup returns CDR1 MNHNY and CDR2 SVGAGI (reference sequence). CDR3 region: CASSPFGQGTEAFF. The DNA of the CDR3 is TGTGCCAGCAGTCCATTCGGACAGGGTACTGAAGCTTTCTTT.

In this sample, this clonotype turned up many times. V gene TRBV30 combines with J gene TRBJ2-6; possible D gene TRBD2, 6 bases. Germline V lookup: CDR1 GTSNPN, CDR2 SVGIG (reference sequence). The CDR3 runs to 13 residues. Trimming removed 3 bases from V and 13 bases from J, with 16 bases in between. This chain's CDR3 is CAWRGSAGGVLTF. The CDR3 coding sequence is TGTGCCTGGAGGGGATCTGCCGGAGGGGTCCTGACTTTC.

The table lists this clonotype with many counts. This chain joins TRBV6-1 and TRBJ2-3; possible D gene TRBD2, 6 bases. Germline loops: CDR1 MNHNS, CDR2 SASEGT. V was clipped by 2 bases and J by 6 bases, with 21 bases between them. The CDR3 length is 17 residues. Written as DNA, the CDR3 is TGTGCCAGCAGTGAACCCCTAGCACTAGCTGAGGCTGATACGCAGTATTTT. Residues: CASSEPLALAEADTQYF.

This clonotype was picked up many times. The chain combines TRBV11-2 with TRBJ2-1; TRBD1 might be the D (5 bases). From germline, CDR1 is SGHAT and CDR2 FQNNGV. Trimming shortened V by 5 bases and J by 6 bases, and 11 bases separated the two germline ends. The CDR3 covers 13 residues. This CDR3 reads CASSPAGLNEQFF. As DNA, the CDR3 is TGTGCCAGCAGCCCGGCAGGGCTCAATGAGCAGTTCTTC.

This clonotype has a count of ten or more. This chain connects TRBV7-9 to TRBJ1-1, with D perhaps TRBD1 (6 bases). In germline, CDR1 is SEHNR, CDR2 FQNEAQ (reference sequence). V dropped 5 bases and J dropped 0 bases, with 13 bases sitting between them. This CDR3 has 15 residues. The CDR3 coding sequence is TGTGCCAGCAGCGCTCCGGGACAACTGAACACTGAAGCTTTCTTT. Translated, it gives CASSAPGQLNTEAFF. Full variable domain (remainder filled in from reference TRBV7-9 and TRBJ1-1): DTGVSQNPRHKITKRGQNVTFRCDPISEHNRLYWYRQTLGQGPEFLTYFQNEAQLEKSRLLSDRFSAERPKGSFSTLEIQRTEQGDSAMYLCASSAPGQLNTEAFFGQGTRLTVV.

This clonotype occurred many times. J is TRBJ2-7 and V is TRBV6-5, with a tentative D call TRBD1 (6 bases). The V gene lost 9 bases and the J gene lost 4 bases, with 16 bases spanning the gap. CDR1 and CDR2 from the germline V gene are MNHEY and SVGAGI. The CDR3 loop spans 13 amino acids. The CDR3 loop is CASSPGHGYEQYF. CDR3 DNA: TGTGCCAGTTCTCCGGGACATGGGTACGAGCAGTACTTC.

On this clonotype itself: A much larger clone lies a single base off, so this may be a read error. The chain links TRBV9 to TRBJ2-5; D unresolved. In germline, CDR1 is SGDLS, CDR2 YYNGEE. This CDR3 comprises 15 residues. CDR3 DNA sequence: TGTGCCAGCAGCGTAGCTGAGCTGGGCCAAGGGACCCAGTACTTC. It specifies CASSVAELGQGTQYF.

This clonotype came up many times. The gene calls are TRBV5-1 and TRBJ2-3; 8 nucleotides match TRBD1. Trimming at V came to 4 bases and at J to 2 bases, leaving 6 bases not matched to a gene. CDR3 length equals 15 residues. CDR1 is SGHRS and CDR2 is YFSETQ in the germline V gene. CDR3 residues: CASSPVGQDTDTQYF. CDR3 coding DNA: TGCGCCAGCAGCCCCGTGGGACAGGACACAGATACGCAGTATTTT.

This clonotype was detected ten times or more. CDR3 in amino acids: CASSFWGQGNTGELFF. The DNA for the CDR3 is TGTGCCAGCAGCTTCTGGGGACAGGGGAACACCGGGGAGCTGTTTTTT. V usage is TRBV5-4 and J usage is TRBJ2-2; TRBD1 matches at 9 bases. Germline lookup yields CDR1 SGHNT and CDR2 YYREEE (reference sequence). The CDR3 loop spans 16 amino acids. The V gene end was trimmed by 2 bases and the J gene end by 1 base; junction bases not matched to a gene: 3. Drawing the rest from reference TRBV5-4 and TRBJ2-2, the complete variable domain is ETGVTQSPTHLIKTRGQQVTLRCSSQSGHNTVSWYQQALGQGPQFIFQYYREEENGRGNFPPRFSGLQFPNYSSELNVNALELDDSALYLCASSFWGQGNTGELFFGEGSRLTVL.

There are many counts of this clonotype. The V and J genes are TRBV5-1 and TRBJ2-7, with 9 bases fitting TRBD2. The ends lost 4 bases at V and 2 bases at J; junction bases unmatched: 7. Germline V gives CDR1 SGHRS, CDR2 YFSETQ. The length of the CDR3 is 15 residues. This CDR3 reads CASSPSGGITYEQYF. In DNA, the CDR3 is TGCGCCAGCAGCCCAAGCGGGGGGATCACCTACGAGCAGTACTTC.

This clonotype was observed many times. This chain uses TRBV11-2 with TRBJ2-5; no definite D call. Trimming took off 1 base at V and 4 bases at J, with 7 bases between the two ends. The CDR3 spans 13 residues. Germline CDR1 reads SGHAT; CDR2 reads FQNNGV. CDR3 region: CASSLAQSETQYF. CDR3 bases: TGTGCCAGCAGCTTAGCTCAGTCAGAGACCCAGTACTTC. Variable domain in full (rest from reference TRBV11-2 and TRBJ2-5): EAGVAQSPRYKIIEKRQSVAFWCNPISGHATLYWYQQILGQGPKLLIQFQNNGVVDDSQLPKDRFSAERLKGVDSTLKIQPAKLEDSAVYLCASSLAQSETQYFGPGTRLLVL.

The table lists this clonotype with many counts. V usage is TRBV19 and J usage is TRBJ2-3, with 9 bases identical to TRBD2. The junction had 7 bases not matched to a gene; V was cut back by 3 bases and J by 3 bases. Germline loops: CDR1 LNHDA, CDR2 SQIVND (reference sequence). This CDR3 has 16 residues. CDR3 loop: CASSIGSGGPTDTQYF. CDR3 bases: TGTGCCAGTAGTATTGGGAGCGGGGGGCCAACAGATACGCAGTATTTT.

This clonotype was recorded many times. The chain employs TRBV29-1 and TRBJ2-7, with 9 positions matching TRBD1. J gave up 5 bases and V 8 bases, and 13 bases lay outside the gene matches. The CDR3 extends over 14 amino acids. The germline V gene encodes CDR1 SQVTM and CDR2 ANQGSEA. This CDR3 reads CSQPPPGQGNEQYF. The CDR3 DNA is TGCAGCCAACCCCCCCCGGGACAGGGTAACGAGCAGTACTTC.

In this sample, this clonotype turned up a few times. A much larger clone is a single base away; this may be a read error. This chain joins TRBV29-1 and TRBJ1-4; D might be TRBD1 (5 bases). There are 16 residues in the CDR3. Per germline, CDR1 SQVTM and CDR2 ANQGSEA. The CDR3 nucleotides are TGCAGCGTTGCCCCCCCAGGGTCCTCGGCTAATGAAAAACTGTCTTTT. This codes for CSVAPPGSSANEKLSF.

With respect to this clonotype: Since a far larger clone is one base different, this is likely a read error. This chain connects TRBV12-3 or TRBV12-4 to TRBJ2-7, with TRBD2 identical over 7 bases. The CDR3 loop spans 15 amino acids. The CDR3 DNA reads as TGTGCCAGCAGCTTCCCTGGGGGGGGGTCCTGCGAGCAGTACTTC. Its protein is CASSFPGGGSCEQYF.

This clonotype was recorded many times. The rearrangement links TRBV12-3 or TRBV12-4 to TRBJ2-2, with a weak D call TRBD1 (5 bases). This CDR3 comprises 17 residues. The V end was cut by 2 bases, the J end by 1 base, with 14 bases between. CDR3 bases: TGTGCCAGCAGTTTATCTGGGGCTAAATGGAACACCGGGGAGCTGTTTTTT. Encoded protein: CASSLSGAKWNTGELFF.

A note on this clonotype: The final CDR3 position lacks the conserved phenylalanine or tryptophan, pointing to a likely read error. V is TRBV10-3 and J is TRBJ2-7; D possibly corresponds to TRBD2 (5 bases). CDR1 and CDR2 from the germline V gene are ENHRY and SYGVKD. Trimming took off 0 bases at V and 2 bases at J, with 11 bases between the two ends. CDR3 size: 15 residues. Written as DNA, the CDR3 is TGTGCCATCAGTGAGTCGACTGGAGGTGCCTACGAGCAGTACCTC. This encodes CAISESTGGAYEQYL.

This clonotype was counted ten times or more. The chain joins TRBV20-1 to TRBJ2-5; 8 bases are a match to TRBD1. Germline V CDR1 and CDR2: DFQATT, SNEGSKA (reference sequence). The J segment lost 4 bases and the V segment lost 3 bases, leaving 1 base of the junction unmatched. The CDR3 covers 12 residues. The CDR3 protein is CSASGQGETQYF. In DNA form, the CDR3 reads TGCAGTGCTAGCGGACAGGGAGAGACCCAGTACTTC.

This clonotype appeared many times. This rearrangement joins TRBV20-1 to TRBJ1-1, with no clear D. Germline V gene sequence: CDR1 DFQATT, CDR2 SNEGSKA (reference sequence). The CDR3 length is 16 residues. Trimming took 4 bases from V and 0 from J, leaving 18 bases between them. As DNA, the CDR3 is TGCAGTGCTATTTCTCTCTCCATGGGGATGAACACTGAAGCTTTCTTT. Protein sequence: CSAISLSMGMNTEAFF.

There are many counts of this clonotype. The chain is built from TRBV25-1 and TRBJ2-7; 8 bases are a match to TRBD1. The CDR3 length is 13 residues. V gave up 4 bases and J gave up 7 bases; unmatched junction bases: 6. Per germline, CDR1 MGHDK and CDR2 SYGVNS. The CDR3: CASSGTGGWEQYF. The CDR3 nucleotides are TGTGCCAGCAGTGGCACAGGGGGTTGGGAGCAGTACTTC.

This clonotype was recorded a few times. A read error is likely here: a far larger clone is one base away. The chain couples TRBV7-2 to TRBJ1-1, with 12 bases aligning to TRBD1. V lost 5 bases, J lost 7 bases, and 8 bases stayed unmatched. This CDR3 has 15 residues. Germline CDR1 SGHTA, CDR2 FQGNSA. The CDR3 spells CASSGTGGPRVEAFF. CDR3 in DNA: TGTGCCAGCAGCGGGACAGGGGGCCCCCGGGTTGAAGCTTTCTTT.

CDR3: CASSSATGPANYGYTF. Written as DNA, the CDR3 is TGCGCCAGCAGCTCGGCGACAGGGCCAGCTAACTATGGCTACACCTTC. The rearrangement joins TRBV5-1 to TRBJ1-2, with 7 bases fitting TRBD1. Looked up from germline, CDR1 is SGHRS and CDR2 is YFSETQ. The J segment lost 0 bases and the V segment lost 3 bases, leaving 8 bases of the junction unmatched. The CDR3 totals 16 residues. Drawing the rest from reference TRBV5-1 and TRBJ1-2, the complete variable domain is KAGVTQTPRYLIKTRGQQVTLSCSPISGHRSVSWYQQTPGQGLQFLFEYFSETQRNKGNFPGRFSGRQFSNSRSEMNVSTLELGDSALYLCASSSATGPANYGYTFGSGTRLTVV.

Many counts were recorded for this clonotype. The V gene is TRBV28, the J gene TRBJ2-5; 11 positions agree with TRBD1. Germline CDR1 and CDR2: MDHEN and SYDVKM. V lost 5 bases to trimming and J lost 2 bases; unmatched junction nucleotides: 4. The CDR3 contains 15 residues. The CDR3 protein is CASSGQGAAQETQYF. In DNA, the CDR3 is TGTGCCAGCAGTGGACAGGGGGCGGCTCAAGAGACCCAGTACTTC.

Ten or more counts support this clonotype. This chain uses TRBV7-9 with TRBJ2-7; D not certain. The CDR3 covers 14 residues. Germline CDR1 SEHNR, CDR2 FQNEAQ (reference sequence). V lost 1 base to trimming and J lost 1 base, with 8 bases between them. CDR3 loop: CASSLEGRSYEQYF. The DNA of the CDR3 is TGTGCCAGCAGCTTAGAAGGCAGATCCTACGAGCAGTACTTC.

This clonotype was picked up many times. J is TRBJ2-7 and V is TRBV12-3 or TRBV12-4; D tentatively reads TRBD1 or TRBD2 (5 bases each). CDR3 size: 12 residues. V lost 6 bases and J 7 bases, leaving 13 bases between the germline ends. CDR3 residues: CASSNPGTEQYF. The DNA of the CDR3 is TGTGCCAGCAGCAACCCGGGGACGGAGCAGTACTTC.

In regard to this clonotype: A read error is possible here, since a much larger clone lies one base away. The chain recombines TRBV7-9 with TRBJ1-3, with no clear D. Germline CDR1 and CDR2: SEHNR and FQNEAQ (reference sequence). Trimming took off 8 bases at V and 8 bases at J, with 10 bases between the two ends. The CDR3 sequence is 11 residues long. CDR3 protein: CASEFRDTIYF. CDR3 in DNA: TGTGCCAGCGAATTCCGGGACACCATATATTTT.

This chain links TRBV7-9 with TRBJ2-2, with TRBD2 matching 7 bases. CDR3 length equals 17 residues. Germline values: CDR1 SEHNR, CDR2 FQNEAQ (reference sequence). The V segment lost 4 bases and the J segment 4 bases; nucleotides outside the gene matches: 12. The CDR3 sequence is CASSSGPAGTCTGELFF. The CDR3 DNA is TGTGCCAGCAGCTCGGGACCAGCGGGGACCTGCACCGGGGAGCTGTTTTTT.

This clonotype has at least ten counts. The DNA of the CDR3 is TGTGCCAGCACCCTAGCGGGGGGGACCTACAATGAGCAGTTCTTC. Its translation: CASTLAGGTYNEQFF. The rearrangement uses TRBV9 and TRBJ2-1; 12 nucleotides agree with TRBD2. Germline CDR1 and CDR2: SGDLS and YYNGEE. The ends lost 6 bases at V and 2 bases at J; junction bases unmatched: 3. CDR3 length: 15 residues.

This clonotype has at least ten counts. The chain has TRBV29-1 and TRBJ1-1; no definite D call. The germline CDR1 and CDR2 sequences are SQVTM and ANQGSEA. Trimming removed 7 bases at V and 0 bases at J, with 6 bases between. The CDR3 has 11 residues. CDR3 DNA: TGCAGCGGTGCAATGAACACTGAAGCTTTCTTT. Its translation is CSGAMNTEAFF.